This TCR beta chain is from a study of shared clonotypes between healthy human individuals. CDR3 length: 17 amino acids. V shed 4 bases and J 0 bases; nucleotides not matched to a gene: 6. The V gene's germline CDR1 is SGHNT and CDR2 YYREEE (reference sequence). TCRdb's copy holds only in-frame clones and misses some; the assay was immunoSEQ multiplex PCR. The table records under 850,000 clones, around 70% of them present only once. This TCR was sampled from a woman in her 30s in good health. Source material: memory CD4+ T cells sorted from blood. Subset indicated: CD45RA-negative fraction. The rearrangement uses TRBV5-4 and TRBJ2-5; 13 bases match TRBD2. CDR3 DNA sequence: TGTGCCAGCAGCGTGGGACTAGCGGGGACCTACCAAGAGACCCAGTACTTC. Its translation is CASSVGLAGTYQETQYF.